The 5 T cell receptor beta chains presented below share a single source sample, sequenced in a study of post-analysis software for immune sequencing data. Points from the study as a whole: Among 5 or 6 TRBV segments more frequent in patients than controls were TRBV5-6, TRBV5-1 and TRBV20-1.

These receptors lack a known antigen. TCR beta libraries were prepared from cDNA with unique molecular identifiers. MiXCR, applied by TCRdb to the PCR reads, yields one record per CDR3 protein. This table has hundreds of thousands of distinct CDR3 sequences, 25% to 30% appearing once. Sequencing was performed on blood. The receptors stem from a girl under 18 with multiple sclerosis.

This chain uses TRBV7-2 with TRBJ2-7; 8 positions agree with TRBD1. CDR1 and CDR2 from the germline V gene are SGHTA and FQGNSA. The length of the CDR3 is 15 residues. The trim removed 0 bases at V and 1 base at J, leaving 2 bases unmatched. The CDR3, as DNA: TGTGCCAGCAGCTTAGCTGGACAGGGTTCCTACGAGCAGTACTTC. It translates to CASSLAGQGSYEQYF.

The chain joins TRBV10-3 to TRBJ2-3; possibly TRBD2 for D (7 bases). Germline V gives CDR1 ENHRY, CDR2 SYGVKD. The CDR3 sequence is 14 residues long. Trimming cost V 8 bases and J 6 bases, with 18 bases left between them. The CDR3 coding sequence is TGTGCCATCTCATCACCGGGGGGCGCGGATACGCAGTATTTT. Its translation: CAISSPGGADTQYF.

This rearrangement joins TRBV5-1 to TRBJ1-5; perhaps TRBD1 as D (6 bases). Germline V gene data show CDR1 as SGHRS and CDR2 as YFSETQ. With 0 bases removed from V and 4 bases from J, the gap between germline ends came to 11 bases. This CDR3 has 15 amino acids. The CDR3 region is CASSLDRTDNQPQHF. The CDR3 DNA sequence: TGCGCCAGCAGCTTGGACAGGACAGATAATCAGCCCCAGCATTTT.

The chain joins TRBV5-1 to TRBJ2-3; 7 positions match TRBD2. From germline, CDR1 is SGHRS and CDR2 YFSETQ. V dropped 0 bases and J dropped 1; count of bases not matched to a gene: 5. The CDR3 has 16 residues. CDR3 nucleotides: TGCGCCAGCAGCTTGGTTGCGGGAGAGGGCACAGATACGCAGTATTTT. Its protein is CASSLVAGEGTDTQYF.

This clonotype was recorded a few times. This rearrangement joins TRBV5-1 to TRBJ2-6, with a possible D match to TRBD2 (5 bases). V lost 4 bases to trimming and J lost 4 bases, with 6 bases between them. This CDR3 contains 13 residues. CDR1 SGHRS and CDR2 YFSETQ come from the germline V gene. In DNA form, the CDR3 reads TGCGCCAGCAGCGGAGGAGGGGCCAACGTCCTGACTTTC. Protein: CASSGGGANVLTF.